Listed here are 8 T cell receptor beta chains from one sample, sequenced in a study of T cell responses to AZD1222 COVID-19 vaccine. Data came from immunoSEQ multiplex PCR; TCRdb stores just in-frame clones and leaves some out. The profile shows around 150,000 clones, approximately 94% of them singletons. The sequenced sample was peripheral blood, obtained on day 0 of AZD1222 vaccination. The receptor source for this set is an adult in good health.

The chain employs TRBV28 and TRBJ1-2; 12 bases align to TRBD1. The CDR3 has 16 amino acids. CDR1 and CDR2 (germline): MDHEN, SYDVKM. The trim removed 2 bases at V and 5 bases at J, leaving 6 bases unmatched. CDR3 residues: CASSLRDRGRGYGYTF. In DNA form, the CDR3 reads TGTGCCAGCAGTTTAAGGGACAGGGGGCGCGGGTATGGCTACACCTTC.

This clone was seen ten or more times. J is TRBJ1-6 and V is TRBV4-2; D unresolved. Germline CDR1 is LGHNA and CDR2 is YNFKEQ. The CDR3 totals 13 residues. Trimming took off 0 bases at V and 10 bases at J, with 7 bases between the two ends. The CDR3 nucleotides are TGTGCCAGCAGCCAAGAAGGAGGATCACCCCTCCACTTT. It codes for CASSQEGGSPLHF.

V and J are TRBV7-8 and TRBJ2-1; D is possibly TRBD1 (6 bases). Germline loops: CDR1 SGHVS, CDR2 FQNEAQ. This CDR3 spans 19 amino acids. V dropped 2 bases and J dropped 6 bases, with 26 bases sitting between them. CDR3 region: CASSLRAHPGQKIPNEQFF. The CDR3, as DNA: TGTGCCAGCAGCTTAAGAGCCCACCCGGGACAAAAGATCCCCAATGAGCAGTTCTTC.

The chain is built from TRBV29-1 and TRBJ2-1; D could derive from TRBD1 or TRBD2 (6 bases each). V shed 8 bases and J shed 2 bases, with 16 bases lying between them. Looked up from germline, CDR1 is SQVTM and CDR2 is ANQGSEA. This CDR3 is 14 amino acids long. CDR3 DNA: TGCAGCATCCTAGACGGGGGCCCCTACAATGAGCAGTTCTTC. Translating gives CSILDGGPYNEQFF.

This clone was counted once. V is TRBV9 and J is TRBJ2-3, with D perhaps being TRBD1 or TRBD2 (5 bases each). The CDR3 has 15 residues. V lost 2 bases, J lost 1 base, and 11 bases lay in between. Germline V CDR1 and CDR2: SGDLS, YYNGEE. In nucleotides, the CDR3 is TGTGCCAGCAGCGTCGGGGCGTCAGGCACAGATACGCAGTATTTT. Its translation is CASSVGASGTDTQYF.

The V and J genes are TRBV7-9 and TRBJ1-5; perhaps TRBD1 as D (6 bases). Germline CDR1 reads SEHNR; CDR2 reads FQNEAQ (reference sequence). Between the trimmed V and J ends, which lost 3 bases and 5 bases, there was a span of 11 bases. The CDR3 sequence is 14 residues long. The CDR3 protein is CASSLGGSDQPQHF. The CDR3 DNA reads TGTGCCAGCAGCTTGGGGGGCAGTGATCAGCCCCAGCATTTT.

The V and J genes are TRBV7-2 and TRBJ1-5, with a weak D call TRBD1 (6 bases). V was trimmed by 4 bases and J by 6 bases, leaving 10 bases between them. The CDR3 runs to 13 residues. Germline CDR1 and CDR2: SGHTA and FQGNSA. The CDR3 nucleotides read TGTGCCAGCAGCTCAATACAGGGTCAGCCCCAGCATTTT. Translation: CASSSIQGQPQHF.

This rearrangement joins TRBV14 to TRBJ1-1; D not certain. V lost 4 bases, J lost 1 base, and 7 bases lay in between. Germline-derived CDR1 and CDR2 are SGHDN and FVKESK. CDR3 length: 13 amino acids. The CDR3 spells CASSPHQNTEAFF. In nucleotides, the CDR3 is TGTGCCAGCAGCCCACATCAGAACACTGAAGCTTTCTTT.